The 6 T cell receptor beta chains listed next were all sequenced from one sample in a study of siplizumab effects on memory and regulatory T cells. The data were produced by immunoSEQ multiplex PCR, yet TCRdb's version contains in-frame clones alone and is incomplete. Among 110,000 or so clones, about 90% were seen once, and the ten largest hold 0.75%. Input material: Tregs sorted from blood. The receptors here all came from a human donor in good health.

The gene calls are TRBV5-1 and TRBJ2-3; the D is unclear. The germline V and J ends were trimmed by 4 bases and 3 bases, with 12 bases remaining between them. The CDR3 has 14 residues. Germline-derived CDR1 and CDR2 are SGHRS and YFSETQ. The CDR3 nucleotides read TGCGCCAGCAGCCCCCTCAAAACGACAGATACGCAGTATTTT. This sequence encodes CASSPLKTTDTQYF.

Concerning this clone itself: An end of the junction does not agree with germline; a read error may underlie this. The chain is built from TRBV6-6 and TRBJ1-2, with D uncertain. Germline V gene data show CDR1 as MNHNY and CDR2 as SVGAGI (reference sequence). CDR3 length: 14 amino acids. The CDR3 here is CASSKEVSLHGHTF. CDR3 DNA: TGTGCCAGCAGTAAGGAGGTCAGTCTTCATGGCCACACCTTC.

The chain carries TRBV10-3 and TRBJ1-1, with 8 bases fitting TRBD1. After removal of 4 bases from V and 4 bases from J, the junction contained 2 bases not matched to a gene. CDR3 length: 13 amino acids. The germline gives CDR1 ENHRY, CDR2 SYGVKD. DNA of the CDR3: TGTGCCATCAGTGCGACAGGGGTCACTGAAGCTTTCTTT. This encodes CAISATGVTEAFF.

The genes are TRBV6-1 and TRBJ1-1; 10 bases line up with TRBD1. Germline CDR1 reads MNHNS; CDR2 reads SASEGT. CDR3 length: 14 amino acids. Unmatched junction bases numbered 3, after V lost 6 bases and J lost 2 bases. This chain's CDR3 is CASRMTGGNTEAFF. The CDR3 DNA follows: TGTGCCAGCAGGATGACAGGGGGCAACACTGAAGCTTTCTTT.

The V gene is TRBV2, the J gene TRBJ2-5; the match to TRBD1 covers 7 bases. Germline CDR1 SNHLY, CDR2 FYNNEI. There are 13 residues in the CDR3. The V gene end was trimmed by 10 bases and the J gene end by 4 bases; junction bases not matched to a gene: 9. DNA for the CDR3: TGTGCCACTGGGCCGGACAGGAGAGAGACCCAGTACTTC. Amino acid sequence: CATGPDRRETQYF. The full variable domain, rest sourced from reference TRBV2 and TRBJ2-5, is EPEVTQTPSHQVTQMGQEVILRCVPISNHLYFYWYRQILGQKVEFLVSFYNNEISEKSEIFDDQFSVERPDGSNFTLKIRSTKLEDSAMYFCATGPDRRETQYFGPGTRLLVL.

The rearrangement links TRBV5-1 to TRBJ1-6; no reliable D call. V dropped 6 bases and J dropped 6 bases, with 13 bases sitting between them. Germline loops: CDR1 SGHRS, CDR2 YFSETQ. The CDR3 has 14 amino acids. CDR3 region: CASTPGRSNSPLHF. The CDR3 nucleotides read TGCGCCAGCACCCCGGGCAGGAGTAATTCACCCCTCCACTTT.